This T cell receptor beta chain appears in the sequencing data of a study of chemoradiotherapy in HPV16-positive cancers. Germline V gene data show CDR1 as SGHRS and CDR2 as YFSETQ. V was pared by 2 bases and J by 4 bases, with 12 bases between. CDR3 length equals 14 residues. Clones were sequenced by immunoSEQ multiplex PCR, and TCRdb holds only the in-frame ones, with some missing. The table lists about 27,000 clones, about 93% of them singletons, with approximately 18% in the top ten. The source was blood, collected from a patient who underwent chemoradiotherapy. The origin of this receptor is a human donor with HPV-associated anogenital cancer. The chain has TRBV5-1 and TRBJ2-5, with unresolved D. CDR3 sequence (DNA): TGCGCCAGCAGCTTAGGTCTGGCGGCAGAGACCCAGTACTTC. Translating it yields CASSLGLAAETQYF.